This TCR beta chain originates from a study of blood T cell repertoires in COVID-19 (TCRdb year 2020). Some background on the complete study: Samples covering the acute and convalescent phases of COVID-19 were provided by collaborators in the United States, Italy and Spain. The material from the prospective study consisted of cDNA or gDNA derived from T cells, B-cell-depleted T cells, or PBMCs. The dataset comprised deeply sampled blood TCRbeta repertoires from subjects exposed to, actively infected with, or recovered from COVID-19. The repertoires were released in a freely available public database intended as a resource for research on the immune response to SARS-CoV-2. Where available, HLA class I and class II types were taken from metadata supplied by the sample provider and were not determined by assay-based typing. Samples came from the ongoing ImmuneRACE study (first 160 participants) plus 1,254 subjects from 6 global collaborators. The sample metadata nearly always contained a de-identified subject ID, COVID-19 status, age in years and sex. Overall study outcomes, separate from this receptor: The amount of clinical and demographic metadata varied by source and participant and was provided uncurated.

About this clone itself: Its antigen has not been determined. Base qualities are not recorded, but no much larger clone differs from it by a single base. Other DNA variants within this sample encode the same CDR3.

TCRbeta CDR3 regions were amplified from genomic DNA using the immunoSEQ Assay, a bias-controlled multiplex PCR. Under the source paper's analysis protocol: The number of nucleated cells in each sample was estimated from the amplification of reference gene primers within the assay. To quantify the absolute abundance of each unique TCRbeta CDR3 rearrangement, sequence reads were collapsed and filtered. Productive Simpson clonality was computed per sample as the square root of Simpson's diversity index over productive rearrangements. Not all clones reach the TCRdb copy of this immuneACCESS table, which keeps in-frame sequences only. Checked studies attribute under half of the gap to unresolved V genes and leave the rest unexplained. That table gives V, J and clone size, and the DNA gave D and trimming. The sample table holds over 70,000 clones, of which 80% were seen once. The ten largest make up 9% to 12% of the sample.

Whole blood was collected in K2EDTA tubes by collaborating institutions according to the institutions' own protocols. For TCRbeta analysis, collaborators shipped samples as frozen whole blood, isolated PBMCs, or DNA extracted from either of those sample types. Including cysteine and phenylalanine, the CDR3 has 14 amino acids. CDR3 DNA is the only sequence kept; it has 42 bases, read in frame from the first base. CDR1 GTSNPN and CDR2 SVGIG are derived from the germline V gene (reference sequence). V is reduced by 2 bases and J by 4 bases, leaving a spacing of 12 bases between them. Sequencing input: peripheral blood. Here the chain combines TRBV30 and TRBJ2-1; D gene: possibly TRBD2, on 6 matching bases. The TCR sequence derives from an older woman with acute or convalescent COVID-19. The CDR3 protein sequence reads: CAWSSGGGYNEQFF. The nucleotide sequence reads TGTGCCTGGAGTTCCGGGGGTGGTTACAATGAGCAGTTCTTC.